This T cell receptor (beta chain) was recorded in a study of CD8 T cells in ankylosing spondylitis. General study findings and limits: Blood of patients with ankylosing spondylitis appeared to be characterized by a TCR beta motif of about eight highly homologous variants. From matched ankylosing spondylitis synovial fluid, disease-linked clones were reportedly recovered at significantly enriched levels.

Researchers built TCR beta libraries using quantitative 5'-RACE with molecular barcodes. Via MiXCR, TCRdb re-called the 5' RACE reads, giving one row per CDR3 protein. The sample contains roughly 250,000 distinct CDR3 sequences, approximately 9% of which appear only once. This clonotype was recorded at least ten times. Antigen unknown. The receptor's source is a male donor with ankylosing spondylitis or in good health (not recorded which). Source material: blood, either unsorted or a sorted T cell fraction (not recorded which).

The CDR3 protein is CASSSPPTSSYEQYF. CDR3 sequence (DNA): TGTGCCAGCAGTTCCCCCCCGACCAGCTCCTACGAGCAGTACTTC. The chain has TRBV28 and TRBJ2-7, with D unresolved. V was clipped by 4 bases and J by 0 bases, with 13 bases between them. Germline V gene data show CDR1 as MDHEN and CDR2 as SYDVKM. There are 15 residues in the CDR3.